The text below deals with one TCR beta chain. The source of the sample is a study of blood T cells in healthy people across ages. Germline loops: CDR1 SQVTM, CDR2 ANQGSEA. V lost 6 bases and J 4 bases, leaving 21 bases between the germline ends. This CDR3 is 16 amino acids long. The second PCR ran about 6 to 11 cycles with a sample-barcoded 5' primer and J-beta primers. TCRdb processed the 5' RACE reads anew with MiXCR; each CDR3 protein has one entry. The sample lists 380,000 or so distinct CDR3 sequences; 52% were seen once. The chain recombines TRBV29-1 with TRBJ1-4; TRBD1 is a possible D gene (5 bases). The receptor was isolated from a man aged 55 to 69 in good health. Sequenced sample: blood. The CDR3, as DNA: TGCAGCGTCCGGGAACCGGGCAACGGGGGTAATGAAAAACTGTTTTTT. Translated: CSVREPGNGGNEKLFF. Supplemented by reference TRBV29-1 and TRBJ1-4, the full variable domain reads SAVISQKPSRDICQRGTSLTIQCQVDSQVTMMFWYRQQPGQSLTLIATANQGSEATYESGFVIDKFPISRPNLTFSTLTVSNMSPEDSSIYLCSVREPGNGGNEKLFFGSGTQLSVL.